The 10 T cell receptor beta chains below all came from one sample that was sequenced in a study of early T cells in non-severe SARS-CoV-2 infection. TCRdb fed the 5' RACE reads into MiXCR, producing one record per CDR3 protein. The sample consists of about 97,000 distinct CDR3 sequences, about 11% of them appearing once. Sequences were derived from whole blood, sampled at baseline. The receptor source for this set is an adult who was a healthcare worker with PCR-confirmed SARS-CoV-2 infection or an uninfected control (not recorded which).

This clonotype was detected a few times. The V gene is TRBV6-5, the J gene TRBJ1-1; perhaps TRBD1 as D (5 bases). The CDR3 is made up of 15 amino acids. V lost 0 bases, J lost 1 base, and 9 bases lay in between. Germline lookup yields CDR1 MNHEY and CDR2 SVGAGI. In nucleotides, the CDR3 is TGTGCCAGCAGTTACTCCCAGGGAAGGAACACTGAAGCTTTCTTT. It is translated as CASSYSQGRNTEAFF.

The chain is built from TRBV10-3 and TRBJ2-2, with TRBD1 matching over 10 bases. The CDR3 extends over 16 amino acids. After removal of 3 bases from V and 7 bases from J, the junction contained 8 bases not matched to a gene. CDR1 ENHRY and CDR2 SYGVKD come from the germline V gene. The CDR3 region has the DNA TGTGCCATCAGTGATTCCGGGACAGGGGTTATCGGGGAGCTGTTTTTT. Its protein is CAISDSGTGVIGELFF.

The chain employs TRBV20-1 and TRBJ2-1; a possible D gene is TRBD1 (6 bases). Germline V lookup: CDR1 DFQATT, CDR2 SNEGSKA (reference sequence). Deletions cut 0 bases from V and 3 bases from J, with 15 bases between. This CDR3 contains 16 residues. The CDR3 spells CSAREIQGRGYNEQFF. The CDR3 region has the DNA TGCAGTGCTAGAGAAATACAGGGAAGGGGCTACAATGAGCAGTTCTTC.

The chain is built from TRBV11-1 and TRBJ1-1; a possible D gene is TRBD1 (6 bases). Germline values: CDR1 SGHAT, CDR2 FQDESV (reference sequence). The CDR3 consists of 13 residues. The V gene lost 3 bases and the J gene lost 7 bases, with 12 bases spanning the gap. This chain's CDR3 is CASSLVTGLEAFF. CDR3 bases: TGTGCCAGCAGCTTGGTCACAGGGCTTGAAGCTTTCTTT.

V usage is TRBV6-2 or TRBV6-3 and J usage is TRBJ2-5; D is ambiguous. The V gene's germline CDR1 is MNHEY and CDR2 SVGEGT. The V and J ends lost 2 bases and 1 base respectively, with 20 bases between them. This CDR3 region has 18 residues. CDR3 DNA sequence: TGTGCCAGCAGTTACCCGCCCCCCTCCTGGGCCCGCCAAGAGACCCAGTACTTC. It codes for CASSYPPPSWARQETQYF.

This clonotype was seen a few times. The rearrangement links TRBV6-5 to TRBJ2-7; the D is unclear. CDR1 MNHEY and CDR2 SVGAGI come from the germline V gene. The CDR3 extends over 14 amino acids. V was shortened by 8 bases and J by 6 bases, with 20 bases between the two germline ends. The CDR3 DNA is TGTGCCAGCCAACGCAGCACGAGCCTCTCCGAGCAGTACTTC. As protein: CASQRSTSLSEQYF.

This clonotype came up many times. The rearrangement uses TRBV6-1 and TRBJ2-3, with 11 bases fitting TRBD2. V was clipped by 7 bases and J by 2 bases; unmatched bases: 5. This CDR3 has 15 residues. Germline loops: CDR1 MNHNS, CDR2 SASEGT. CDR3 in DNA: TGTGCCAGCACCGAGACTAGCGGGGCCACAGATACGCAGTATTTT. Translated: CASTETSGATDTQYF.

This clonotype showed up many times. The CDR3 region has the DNA TGTGCCAGCAGCTTATTTCCGGAGGATTTGGCTGGCTACACCTTC. This gives the protein CASSLFPEDLAGYTF. This rearrangement joins TRBV7-2 to TRBJ1-2; no firm D call. The CDR3 totals 15 residues. Germline V gives CDR1 SGHTA, CDR2 FQGNSA. Between the trimmed V and J ends, which lost 2 bases and 7 bases, there was a span of 17 bases.

This clonotype occurred a few times. The chain links TRBV6-6 to TRBJ2-2, with 11 bases lining up with TRBD2. This CDR3 spans 16 amino acids. Germline V lookup: CDR1 MNHNY, CDR2 SVGAGI (reference sequence). With V trimmed by 4 bases and J by 5 bases, 6 bases remained unmatched. CDR3 sequence reads: CASSFRLAGSTGELFF. The CDR3 DNA sequence: TGTGCCAGCAGTTTCCGACTAGCGGGGTCTACCGGGGAGCTGTTTTTT.

The V and J genes are TRBV14 and TRBJ2-2; D possibly corresponds to TRBD2 (5 bases). The CDR3 covers 17 residues. Trimming stripped 3 bases from V and 5 bases from J, with 19 bases between. Germline CDR1 and CDR2: SGHDN and FVKESK. The CDR3: CASSHRPVVGSTGELFF. Here the CDR3 DNA reads TGTGCCAGCAGCCATCGACCAGTAGTGGGGAGTACCGGGGAGCTGTTTTTT.